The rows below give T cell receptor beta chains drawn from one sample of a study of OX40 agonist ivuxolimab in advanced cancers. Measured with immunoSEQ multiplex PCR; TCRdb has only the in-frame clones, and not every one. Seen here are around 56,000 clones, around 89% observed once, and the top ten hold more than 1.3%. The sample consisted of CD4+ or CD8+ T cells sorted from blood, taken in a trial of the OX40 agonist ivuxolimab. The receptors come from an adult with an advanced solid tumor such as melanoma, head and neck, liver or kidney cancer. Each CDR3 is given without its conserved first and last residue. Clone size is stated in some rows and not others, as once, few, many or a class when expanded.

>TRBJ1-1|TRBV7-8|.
ASSSTAGDTEAF
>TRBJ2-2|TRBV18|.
ASSPPPWGLTGELF
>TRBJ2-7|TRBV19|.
ASSTGGYEQY
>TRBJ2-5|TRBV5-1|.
ASSPAPGRHETQY
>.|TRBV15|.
ATSRDLDALEQY
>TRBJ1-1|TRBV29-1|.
SPRGREAF
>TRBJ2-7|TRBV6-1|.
ASSDGDRVYEQY
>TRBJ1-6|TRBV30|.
AWGQDNSPLH
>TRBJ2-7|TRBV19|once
ASSWSYEQY
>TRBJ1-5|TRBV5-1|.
ASSLNPQGSNQPQH
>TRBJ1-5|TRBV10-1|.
ASSDSNQPQH
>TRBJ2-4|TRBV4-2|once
ASSQEEEPNIQY
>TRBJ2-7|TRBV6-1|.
ASTKGGTVSYEQY
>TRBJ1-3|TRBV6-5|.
ASSYLDTIY
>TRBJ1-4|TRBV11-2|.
ASSLPTASNEKLF
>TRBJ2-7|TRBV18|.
ASSPQAGGSYEQY
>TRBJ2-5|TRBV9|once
ASSFERGYQETQY
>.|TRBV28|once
ASTSGVGGSYEQY
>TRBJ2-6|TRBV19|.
ASSKRVSGANVLT
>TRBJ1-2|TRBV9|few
ASSPGQGSGYT
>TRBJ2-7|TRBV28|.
ASTSPGTGTYEQY
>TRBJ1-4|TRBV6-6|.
ASRVPAGGEKLF
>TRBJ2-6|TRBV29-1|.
SFLSSGANVLT
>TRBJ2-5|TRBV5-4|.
ASSLANRGPETQY
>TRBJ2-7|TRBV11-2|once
ASSFTQYEQY
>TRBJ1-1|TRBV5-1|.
ASSPQGVNTEAF
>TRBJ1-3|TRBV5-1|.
ASSLGQAAGNTIY
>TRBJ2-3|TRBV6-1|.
ASRDMISTDTQY
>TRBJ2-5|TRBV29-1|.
SVRVGSQETQY
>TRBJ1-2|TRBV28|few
ASSSGGGAGGYT
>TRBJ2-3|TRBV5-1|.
ASSLTSGPDTQY
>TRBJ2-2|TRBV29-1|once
SVRQGAGELF
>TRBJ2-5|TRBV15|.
ATSYGGYQETQY
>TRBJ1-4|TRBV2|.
ASTPTNEKLF